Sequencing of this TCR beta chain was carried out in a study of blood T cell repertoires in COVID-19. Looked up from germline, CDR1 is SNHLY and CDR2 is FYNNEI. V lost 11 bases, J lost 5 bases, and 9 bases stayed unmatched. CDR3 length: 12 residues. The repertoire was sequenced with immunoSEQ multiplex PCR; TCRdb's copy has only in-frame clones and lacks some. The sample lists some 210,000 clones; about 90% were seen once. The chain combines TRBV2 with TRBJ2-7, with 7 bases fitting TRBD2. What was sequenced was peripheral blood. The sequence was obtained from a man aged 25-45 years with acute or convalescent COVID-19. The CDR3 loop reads CALKAGTNEQYF. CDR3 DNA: TGTGCCCTAAAGGCAGGGACTAACGAGCAGTACTTC.